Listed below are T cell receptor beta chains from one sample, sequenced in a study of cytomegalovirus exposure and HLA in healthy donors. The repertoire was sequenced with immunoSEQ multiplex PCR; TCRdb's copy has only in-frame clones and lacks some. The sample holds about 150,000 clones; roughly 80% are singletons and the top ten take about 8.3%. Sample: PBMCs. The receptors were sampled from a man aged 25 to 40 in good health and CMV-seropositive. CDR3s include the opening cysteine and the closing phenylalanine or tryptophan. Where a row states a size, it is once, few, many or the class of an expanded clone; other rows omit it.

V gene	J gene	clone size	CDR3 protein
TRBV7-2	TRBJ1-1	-	CASSYGVQRSEAFF
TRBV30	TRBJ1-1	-	CAWSWDTRNTEAFF
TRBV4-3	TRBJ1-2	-	CASSHDPSQGYTF
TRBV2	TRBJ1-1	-	CASTQQGGNTEAFF
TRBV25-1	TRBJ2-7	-	CASSVPPGGGRADEQYF
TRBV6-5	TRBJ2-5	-	CASSSPLSGTETQYF
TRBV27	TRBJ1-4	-	CASSSYRGLVSTNEKLFF
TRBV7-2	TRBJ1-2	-	CASSPRDKWGYTF
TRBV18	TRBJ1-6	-	CASSPEGSYSPLHF
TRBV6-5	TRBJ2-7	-	CASRAGSTYEQYF
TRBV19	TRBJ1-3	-	CASKDGGQTGNTIYF
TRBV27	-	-	CASSPMTGGHHEQYF
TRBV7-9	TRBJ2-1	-	CASKGTVDNEQFF
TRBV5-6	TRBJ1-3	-	CASSSGTELSGNTIYF
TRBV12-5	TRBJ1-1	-	CASGSRGGEAFF
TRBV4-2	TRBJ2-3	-	CASSQGTSGSTDTQYF
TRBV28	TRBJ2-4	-	CASSPSGLGGTKNIQYF
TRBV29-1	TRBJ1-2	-	CSVDGQEDGYTF
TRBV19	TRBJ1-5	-	CASTPGSNQPQHF
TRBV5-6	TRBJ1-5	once	CASSWGTGGNQPQHF
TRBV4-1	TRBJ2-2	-	CASSQEGDRGTGELFF
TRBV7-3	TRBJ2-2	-	CASSPSRTGELFF
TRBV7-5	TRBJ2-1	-	CARSLLGGLSYNEQFF
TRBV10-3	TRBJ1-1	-	CAISGTSNTEAFF
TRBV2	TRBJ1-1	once	CASRTGAAEAFF
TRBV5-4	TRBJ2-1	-	CASSLGAGGLNEQFF
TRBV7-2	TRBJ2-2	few	CASSLGLAGLLGELFF
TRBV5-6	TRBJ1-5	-	CASSLIGGSNQPQHF
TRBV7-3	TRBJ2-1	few	CASSKLAGGQFDEQFF
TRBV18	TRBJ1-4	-	CASSPGLGEKLFF
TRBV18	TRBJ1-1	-	CASSPPKRGGPTFEAFF
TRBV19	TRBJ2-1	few	CASSIQRGWGSPLNEQFF
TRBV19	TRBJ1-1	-	CASRRTGKDTEAFF
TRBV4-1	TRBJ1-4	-	CATSKPETGRNEKLFF
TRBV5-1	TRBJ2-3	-	CASSFLAGDFTDTQYF
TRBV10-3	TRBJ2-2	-	CAIRTGGANTGELFF
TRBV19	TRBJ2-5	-	CASGGQGLRETQYF
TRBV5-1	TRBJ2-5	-	CASSLDGTSLETQYF
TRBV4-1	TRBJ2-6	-	CASSQVRTSSGANVLTF